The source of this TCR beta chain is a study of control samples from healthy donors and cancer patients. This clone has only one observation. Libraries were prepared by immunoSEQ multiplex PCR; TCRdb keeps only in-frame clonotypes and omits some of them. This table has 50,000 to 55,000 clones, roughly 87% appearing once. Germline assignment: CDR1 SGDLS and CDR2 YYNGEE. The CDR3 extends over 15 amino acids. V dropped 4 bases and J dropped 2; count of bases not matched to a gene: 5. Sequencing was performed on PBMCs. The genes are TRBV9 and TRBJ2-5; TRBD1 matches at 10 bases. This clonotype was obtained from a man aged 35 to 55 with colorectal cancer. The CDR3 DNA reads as TGTGCCAGCAGCACGACAGGGGGCCTTCAAGAGACCCAGTACTTC. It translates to CASSTTGGLQETQYF.